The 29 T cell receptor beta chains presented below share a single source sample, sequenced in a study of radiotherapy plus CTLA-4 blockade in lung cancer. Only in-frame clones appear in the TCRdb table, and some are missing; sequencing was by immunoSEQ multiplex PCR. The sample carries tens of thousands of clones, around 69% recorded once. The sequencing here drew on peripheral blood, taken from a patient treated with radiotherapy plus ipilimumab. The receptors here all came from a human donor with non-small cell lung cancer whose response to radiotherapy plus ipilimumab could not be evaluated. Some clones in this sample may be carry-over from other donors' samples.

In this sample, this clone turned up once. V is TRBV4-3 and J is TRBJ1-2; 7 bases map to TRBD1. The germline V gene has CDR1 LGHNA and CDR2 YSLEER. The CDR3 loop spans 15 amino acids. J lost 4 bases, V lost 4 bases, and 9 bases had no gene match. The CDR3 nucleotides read TGCGCCAGCAGCCGGAGCGGCGGGACAGCCTATGGCTACACCTTC. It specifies CASSRSGGTAYGYTF.

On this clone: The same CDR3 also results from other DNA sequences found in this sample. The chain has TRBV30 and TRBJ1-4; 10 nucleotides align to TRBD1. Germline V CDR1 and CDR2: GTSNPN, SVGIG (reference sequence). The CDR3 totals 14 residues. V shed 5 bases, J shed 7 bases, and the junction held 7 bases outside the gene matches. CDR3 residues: CAWALGTGVEKLFF. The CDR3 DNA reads TGTGCCTGGGCTTTGGGGACAGGGGTTGAAAAACTGTTTTTT.

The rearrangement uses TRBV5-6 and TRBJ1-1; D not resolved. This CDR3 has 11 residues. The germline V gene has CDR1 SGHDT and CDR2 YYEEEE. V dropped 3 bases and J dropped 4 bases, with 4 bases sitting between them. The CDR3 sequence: CASSWATEAFF. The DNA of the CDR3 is TGTGCCAGCAGCTGGGCCACTGAAGCTTTCTTT.

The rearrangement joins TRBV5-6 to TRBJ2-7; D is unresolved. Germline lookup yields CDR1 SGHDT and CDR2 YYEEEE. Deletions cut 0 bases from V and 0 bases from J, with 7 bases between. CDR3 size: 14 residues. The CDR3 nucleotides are TGTGCCAGCAGCTTGGTATCGAGCTCCTACGAGCAGTACTTC. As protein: CASSLVSSSYEQYF.

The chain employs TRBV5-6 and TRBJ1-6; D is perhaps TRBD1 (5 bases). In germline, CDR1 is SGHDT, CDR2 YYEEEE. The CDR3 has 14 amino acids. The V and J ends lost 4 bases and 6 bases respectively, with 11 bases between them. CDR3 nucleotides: TGTGCCAGCAGCCCGACAGTAGTTAATTCACCCCTCCACTTT. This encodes CASSPTVVNSPLHF.

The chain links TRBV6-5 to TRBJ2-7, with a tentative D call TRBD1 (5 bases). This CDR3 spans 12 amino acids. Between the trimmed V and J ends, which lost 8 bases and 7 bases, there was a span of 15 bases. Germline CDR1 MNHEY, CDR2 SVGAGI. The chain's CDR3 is CASGGHPREQYF. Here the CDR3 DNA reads TGTGCCAGCGGTGGACACCCTAGGGAGCAGTACTTC.

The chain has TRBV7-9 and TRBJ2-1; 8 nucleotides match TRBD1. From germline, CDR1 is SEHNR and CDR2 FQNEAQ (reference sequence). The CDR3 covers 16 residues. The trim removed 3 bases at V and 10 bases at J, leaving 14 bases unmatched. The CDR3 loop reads CASSFSGGGGAGEQFF. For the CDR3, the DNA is TGTGCCAGCAGCTTCTCAGGGGGCGGCGGGGCGGGGGAGCAGTTCTTC.

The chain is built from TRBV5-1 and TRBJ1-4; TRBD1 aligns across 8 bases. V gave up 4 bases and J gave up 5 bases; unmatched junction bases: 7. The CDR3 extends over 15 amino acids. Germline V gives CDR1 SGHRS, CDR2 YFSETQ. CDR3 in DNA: TGCGCCAGCAGCCTCGGACAGGGCGGAAATGAAAAACTGTTTTTT. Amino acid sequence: CASSLGQGGNEKLFF.

The CDR3 DNA reads as TGCGCCAGCAGCCAAGTTTGGGGGGTCCAAGAGACCCAGTACTTC. This translates into CASSQVWGVQETQYF. J is TRBJ2-5 and V is TRBV4-3, with a possible D match to TRBD2 (6 bases). CDR3 length: 15 amino acids. Looked up from germline, CDR1 is LGHNA and CDR2 is YSLEER. With 1 base removed from V and 1 base from J, the gap between germline ends came to 10 bases.

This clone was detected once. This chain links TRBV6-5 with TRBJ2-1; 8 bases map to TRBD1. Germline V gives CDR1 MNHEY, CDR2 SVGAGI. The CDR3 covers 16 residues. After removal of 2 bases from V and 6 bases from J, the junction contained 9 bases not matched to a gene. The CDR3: CASSYGGTGYFNEQFF. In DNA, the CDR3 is TGTGCCAGCAGTTACGGGGGGACAGGTTATTTCAATGAGCAGTTCTTC.

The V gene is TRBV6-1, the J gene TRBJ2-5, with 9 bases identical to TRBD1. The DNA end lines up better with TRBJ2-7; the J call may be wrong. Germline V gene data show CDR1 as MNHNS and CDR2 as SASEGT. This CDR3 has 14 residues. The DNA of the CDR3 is TGTGCCAGCAGTGAGAGGACAGGGGTGGACGAGCAGTACTTC. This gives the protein CASSERTGVDEQYF.

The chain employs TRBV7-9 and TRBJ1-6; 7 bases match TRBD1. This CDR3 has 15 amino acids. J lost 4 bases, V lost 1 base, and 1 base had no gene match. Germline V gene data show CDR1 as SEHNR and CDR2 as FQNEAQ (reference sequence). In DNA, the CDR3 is TGTGCCAGCAGCTTAGACAGGGGTTATAATTCACCCCTCCACTTT. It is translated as CASSLDRGYNSPLHF.

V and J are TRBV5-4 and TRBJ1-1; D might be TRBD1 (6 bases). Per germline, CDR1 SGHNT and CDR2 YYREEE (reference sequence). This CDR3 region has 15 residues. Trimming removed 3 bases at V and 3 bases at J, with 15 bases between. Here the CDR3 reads CASSWGLQGYTEAFF. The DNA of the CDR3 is TGTGCCAGCAGCTGGGGATTACAGGGTTACACTGAAGCTTTCTTT. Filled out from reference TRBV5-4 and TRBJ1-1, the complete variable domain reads ETGVTQSPTHLIKTRGQQVTLRCSSQSGHNTVSWYQQALGQGPQFIFQYYREEENGRGNFPPRFSGLQFPNYSSELNVNALELDDSALYLCASSWGLQGYTEAFFGQGTRLTVV.

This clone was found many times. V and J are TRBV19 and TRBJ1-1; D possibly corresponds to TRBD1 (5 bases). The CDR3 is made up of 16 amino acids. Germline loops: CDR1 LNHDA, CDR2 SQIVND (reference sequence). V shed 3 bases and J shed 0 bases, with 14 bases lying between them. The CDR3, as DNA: TGTGCCAGTAGTATCGGGATGGGACTCATGAACACTGAAGCTTTCTTT. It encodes CASSIGMGLMNTEAFF. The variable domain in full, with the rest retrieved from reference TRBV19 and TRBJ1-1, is DGGITQSPKYLFRKEGQNVTLSCEQNLNHDAMYWYRQDPGQGLRLIYYSQIVNDFQKGDIAEGYSVSREKKESFPLTVTSAQKNPTAFYLCASSIGMGLMNTEAFFGQGTRLTVV.

DNA of the CDR3: TGTGCCAGCAGATCCATGGGGTGGGGACAGCCCGTCACAGATACGCAGTATTTT. Translation gives CASRSMGWGQPVTDTQYF. V and J are TRBV19 and TRBJ2-3; TRBD1 agrees at 7 bases. The CDR3 extends over 18 amino acids. With 9 bases clipped from V and 2 bases from J, the junction kept 20 bases outside the gene matches. From germline, CDR1 is LNHDA and CDR2 SQIVND (reference sequence). Variable domain in full (rest from reference TRBV19 and TRBJ2-3): DGGITQSPKYLFRKEGQNVTLSCEQNLNHDAMYWYRQDPGQGLRLIYYSQIVNDFQKGDIAEGYSVSREKKESFPLTVTSAQKNPTAFYLCASRSMGWGQPVTDTQYFGPGTRLTVL.

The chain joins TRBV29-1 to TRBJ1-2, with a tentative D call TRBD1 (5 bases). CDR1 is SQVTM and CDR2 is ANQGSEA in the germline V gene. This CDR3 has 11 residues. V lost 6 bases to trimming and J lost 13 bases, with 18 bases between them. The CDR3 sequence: CSVDELGRGTF. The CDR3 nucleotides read TGCAGCGTCGACGAGCTGGGGCGGGGCACCTTC.

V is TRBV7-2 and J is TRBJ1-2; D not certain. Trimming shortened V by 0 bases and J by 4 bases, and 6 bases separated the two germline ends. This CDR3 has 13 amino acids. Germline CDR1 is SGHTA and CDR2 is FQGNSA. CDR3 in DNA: TGTGCCAGCAGCTTAGCAACAGTCTATGGCTACACCTTC. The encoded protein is CASSLATVYGYTF.

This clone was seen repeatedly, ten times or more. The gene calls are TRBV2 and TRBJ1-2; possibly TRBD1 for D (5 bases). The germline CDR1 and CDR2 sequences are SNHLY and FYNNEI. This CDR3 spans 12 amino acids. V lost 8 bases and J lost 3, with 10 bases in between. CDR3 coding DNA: TGTGCCAGCTTTGGGGCCGACTATGGCTACACCTTC. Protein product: CASFGADYGYTF.

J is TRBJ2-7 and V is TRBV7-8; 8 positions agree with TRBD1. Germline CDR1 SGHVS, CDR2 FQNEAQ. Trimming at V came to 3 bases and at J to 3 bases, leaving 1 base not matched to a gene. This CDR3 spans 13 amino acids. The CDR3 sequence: CASSLTGDYEQYF. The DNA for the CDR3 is TGTGCCAGCAGCTTGACAGGGGACTACGAGCAGTACTTC.

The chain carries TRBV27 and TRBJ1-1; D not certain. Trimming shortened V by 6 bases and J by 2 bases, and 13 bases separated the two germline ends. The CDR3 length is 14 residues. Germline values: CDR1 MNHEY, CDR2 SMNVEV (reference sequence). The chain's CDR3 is CASSPSRYNTEAFF. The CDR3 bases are TGTGCCAGCAGCCCATCCAGATATAACACTGAAGCTTTCTTT.

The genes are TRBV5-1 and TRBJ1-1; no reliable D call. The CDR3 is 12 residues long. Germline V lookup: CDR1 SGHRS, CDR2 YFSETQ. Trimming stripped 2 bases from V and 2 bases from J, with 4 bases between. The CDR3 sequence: CASSFPNTEAFF. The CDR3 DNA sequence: TGCGCCAGCAGCTTCCCTAACACTGAAGCTTTCTTT.

CDR3 protein: CASSKTGGAETQYF. CDR3 bases: TGTGCCAGCAGCAAGACAGGGGGCGCGGAGACCCAGTACTTC. The chain combines TRBV7-2 with TRBJ2-5, with 10 positions matching TRBD1. V was clipped by 5 bases and J by 5 bases; unmatched bases: 5. Germline-derived CDR1 and CDR2 are SGHTA and FQGNSA. The length of the CDR3 is 14 residues.

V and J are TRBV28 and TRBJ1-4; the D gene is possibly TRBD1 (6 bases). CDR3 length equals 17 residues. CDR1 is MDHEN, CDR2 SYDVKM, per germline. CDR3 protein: CASTTGRGRATNEKLFF. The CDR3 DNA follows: TGTGCTAGTACCACAGGCAGGGGACGGGCAACTAATGAAAAACTGTTTTTT.

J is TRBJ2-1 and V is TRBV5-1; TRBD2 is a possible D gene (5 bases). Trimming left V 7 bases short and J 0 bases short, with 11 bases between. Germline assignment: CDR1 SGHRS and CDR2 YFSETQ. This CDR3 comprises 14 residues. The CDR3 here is CASSSPSSYNEQFF. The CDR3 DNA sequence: TGCGCCAGCTCTAGCCCGAGCTCCTACAATGAGCAGTTCTTC.

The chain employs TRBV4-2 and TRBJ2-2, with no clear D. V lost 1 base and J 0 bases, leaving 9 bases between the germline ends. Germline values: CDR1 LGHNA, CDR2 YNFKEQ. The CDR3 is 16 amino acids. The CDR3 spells CASSQVFTANTGELFF. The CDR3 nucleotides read TGTGCCAGCAGCCAAGTCTTTACGGCGAACACCGGGGAGCTGTTTTTT.

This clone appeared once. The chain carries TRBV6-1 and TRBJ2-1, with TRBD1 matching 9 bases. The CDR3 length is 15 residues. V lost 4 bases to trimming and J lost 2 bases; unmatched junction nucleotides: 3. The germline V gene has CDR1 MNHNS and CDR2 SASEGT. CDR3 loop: CASSGGTGTYNEQFF. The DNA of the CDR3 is TGTGCCAGCAGTGGGGGGACAGGGACCTACAATGAGCAGTTCTTC.

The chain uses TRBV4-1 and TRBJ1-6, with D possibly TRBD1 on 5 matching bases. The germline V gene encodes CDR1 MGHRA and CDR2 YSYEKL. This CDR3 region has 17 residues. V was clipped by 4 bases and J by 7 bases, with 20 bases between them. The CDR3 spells CASSRGVGGRGNSPLHF. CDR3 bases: TGCGCCAGCAGCCGAGGGGTAGGAGGGCGCGGAAATTCACCCCTCCACTTT.

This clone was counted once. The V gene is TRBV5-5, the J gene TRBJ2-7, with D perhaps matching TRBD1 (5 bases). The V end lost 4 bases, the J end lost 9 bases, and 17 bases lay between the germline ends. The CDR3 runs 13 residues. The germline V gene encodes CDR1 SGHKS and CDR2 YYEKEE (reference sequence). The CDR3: CASSDTPGSVQYF. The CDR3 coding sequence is TGTGCCAGCAGCGACACCCCAGGGTCTGTGCAGTACTTC. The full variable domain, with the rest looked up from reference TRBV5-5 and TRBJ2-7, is DAGVTQSPTHLIKTRGQQVTLRCSPISGHKSVSWYQQVLGQGPQFIFQYYEKEERGRGNFPDRFSARQFPNYSSELNVNALLLGDSALYLCASSDTPGSVQYFGPGTRLTVT.

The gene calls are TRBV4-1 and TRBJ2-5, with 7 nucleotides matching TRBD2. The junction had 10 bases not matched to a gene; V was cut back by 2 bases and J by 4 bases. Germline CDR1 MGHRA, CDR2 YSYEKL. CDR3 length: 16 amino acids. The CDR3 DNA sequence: TGCGCCAGCAGCCAACCGGGATCCTCGGGAGGAGAGACCCAGTACTTC. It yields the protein CASSQPGSSGGETQYF.